The 32 T cell receptor beta chains below come from one sample, sequenced in a study of regulatory T cells in long-lasting Graves disease. Time point given: newly diagnosed GD, antithyroid drugs for less than 3 months. The TCR library was prepared using RNA isolated from PBMCs. In building TCR beta libraries, iRepertoire HTBI primers were used together with Arm-PCR of CDR3 regions. TCRdb called the multiplex PCR reads again in MiXCR, with one record for every CDR3 protein. The sample has around 480,000 distinct CDR3 sequences; roughly 17% are singletons. These same records also appear under a second study, on T cells in Graves' hyperthyroidism and ophthalmopathy.

Here the sequenced sample was peripheral blood mononuclear cells (PBMCs), taken at new diagnosis, from a patient treated with antithyroid drugs. Receptors were obtained from a man in his forties or fifties with Graves disease.

This clonotype was seen more than once but under ten times. The V and J genes are TRBV6-9 and TRBJ2-2; D unresolved. The CDR3 length is 18 residues. Germline-derived CDR1 and CDR2 are MNHGY and SVAAGI. V was pared by 3 bases and J by 2 bases, with 19 bases between. CDR3 sequence reads: CASSYSPLVGGNTGELFF. In DNA, the CDR3 is TGTGCCAGCAGTTACTCCCCCCTAGTAGGCGGAAACACCGGGGAGCTGTTTTTT.

Ten or more counts support this clonotype. The V call is TRBV3-1, the J call TRBJ1-6, with a possible D match to TRBD1 (5 bases). The CDR3 has 15 amino acids. Trimming shortened V by 7 bases and J by 8 bases, and 18 bases separated the two germline ends. Germline V gene data show CDR1 as LGHDT and CDR2 as YNNKEL (reference sequence). CDR3 loop: CASTTTAGTDSPLHF. CDR3 bases: TGTGCCAGCACTACCACAGCAGGGACCGATTCACCCCTCCACTTT.

This clonotype was counted many times. This chain joins TRBV20-1 and TRBJ2-7, with 7 bases matching TRBD2. The germline V gene has CDR1 DFQATT and CDR2 SNEGSKA (reference sequence). Trimming removed 5 bases from V and 1 base from J; junction bases left unmatched: 14. The length of the CDR3 is 16 residues. CDR3 loop: CSAPNNKRDRSYEQYF. CDR3 nucleotides: TGCAGTGCTCCGAATAACAAGCGGGACCGATCCTACGAGCAGTACTTC.

The chain is built from TRBV20-1 and TRBJ1-4, with TRBD1 identical over 7 bases. J was trimmed by 10 bases and V by 6 bases; bases with no gene match: 14. CDR3 length: 14 amino acids. Germline values: CDR1 DFQATT, CDR2 SNEGSKA (reference sequence). The CDR3 DNA reads TGCAGTGCGAGGAACGGACAGGTTTATGGAAAACTGTTTTTT. It codes for CSARNGQVYGKLFF.

This clonotype appeared many times. The rearrangement uses TRBV5-1 and TRBJ1-3, with D possibly being TRBD1 (5 bases). Germline V gives CDR1 SGHRS, CDR2 YFSETQ. Trimming cost V 0 bases and J 0 bases, with 10 bases left between them. The CDR3 spans 16 residues. This chain's CDR3 is CASSLVGHHSGNTIYF. The CDR3 DNA follows: TGCGCCAGCAGCTTGGTAGGACACCACTCTGGAAACACCATATATTTT.

This clonotype was observed at least ten times. This sequence joins TRBV28 and TRBJ2-2; tentative D call: TRBD2 (6 bases). This CDR3 has 17 amino acids. Germline lookup yields CDR1 MDHEN and CDR2 SYDVKM. The V end was cut by 3 bases, the J end by 0 bases, with 14 bases between. DNA of the CDR3: TGTGCCAGCAGTTTTCCGAGGCTAGCGCCGAACACCGGGGAGCTGTTTTTT. Protein: CASSFPRLAPNTGELFF.

There are many counts of this clonotype. V gene TRBV20-1 combines with J gene TRBJ1-5, with D unresolved. V was pared by 3 bases and J by 6 bases, with 12 bases between. Germline CDR1 reads DFQATT; CDR2 reads SNEGSKA (reference sequence). The CDR3 runs to 13 residues. The CDR3 nucleotides are TGCAGTGCTAGTGGTGGTTCCGGTCAGCCCCAGCATTTT. This gives the protein CSASGGSGQPQHF.

The chain has TRBV19 and TRBJ2-3; D unresolved. Trimming left V 3 bases short and J 3 bases short, with 13 bases between. The CDR3 sequence is 15 residues long. CDR1 is LNHDA, CDR2 SQIVND, per germline (reference sequence). The CDR3 coding sequence is TGTGCCAGTAGTATTCTTGGGCTACTTACAGATACGCAGTATTTT. It specifies CASSILGLLTDTQYF.

As for this clonotype: A read error may explain this, as a much larger clone is one base away. The rearrangement uses TRBV5-1 and TRBJ1-1, with D hard to call. CDR3 length: 14 amino acids. Germline V gene sequence: CDR1 SGHRS, CDR2 YFSETQ. Here the CDR3 DNA reads TGCGCCAGCAGCTTGAATAACATGAACACTGGAGCTTTCTTT. As protein: CASSLNNMNTGAFF.

This clonotype has at least ten counts. The chain links TRBV5-1 to TRBJ1-1; maybe TRBD1 (5 bases). CDR1 SGHRS and CDR2 YFSETQ come from the germline V gene. Trimming removed 4 bases at V and 5 bases at J, with 15 bases between. This CDR3 has 14 residues. CDR3: CASSLSTGGTEAFF. For the CDR3, the DNA is TGCGCCAGCAGCCTATCCACAGGAGGGACTGAAGCTTTCTTT.

The table lists this clonotype with many counts. This chain uses TRBV12-3 or TRBV12-4 with TRBJ1-1; D remains unclear. The CDR3 is 14 amino acids. V lost 5 bases to trimming and J lost 1 base, with 11 bases between them. CDR3 nucleotide sequence: TGTGCCAGCAGTATCGGACGGTCGAACACTGAAGCTTTCTTT. Protein: CASSIGRSNTEAFF.

The V and J genes are TRBV6-1 and TRBJ2-7; TRBD2 matches at 12 bases. In germline, CDR1 is MNHNS, CDR2 SASEGT. This CDR3 is 13 amino acids long. The ends lost 7 bases at V and 3 bases at J; junction bases unmatched: 1. The CDR3, as DNA: TGTGCCAGCAAACTAGCGGGGGGCTACGAGCAGTACTTC. It encodes CASKLAGGYEQYF.

This clonotype came up many times. This chain uses TRBV2 with TRBJ2-1; maybe TRBD2 (6 bases). Trimming pared 0 bases from V and 5 bases from J, leaving 23 bases between. Per germline, CDR1 SNHLY and CDR2 FYNNEI. The CDR3 runs 19 residues. The CDR3 is CASSEASGQIRTRHNEQFF. The CDR3 nucleotides are TGTGCCAGCAGTGAAGCGAGCGGGCAGATTCGGACTCGACACAATGAGCAGTTCTTC.

This clonotype was detected ten times or more. The chain couples TRBV5-1 to TRBJ2-3; TRBD2 is a possible D gene (6 bases). This CDR3 comprises 16 residues. Germline CDR1 SGHRS, CDR2 YFSETQ. V was cut by 4 bases and J by 2 bases, with 17 bases left in between. The CDR3 spells CASSPNLAPLTDTQYF. CDR3 coding DNA: TGCGCCAGCAGCCCAAATCTAGCGCCACTCACAGATACGCAGTATTTT.

This clonotype was recorded many times. J is TRBJ2-1 and V is TRBV5-1; 8 bases agree with TRBD2. Germline V gene lookup returns CDR1 SGHRS and CDR2 YFSETQ. Trimming at V came to 5 bases and at J to 10 bases, leaving 8 bases not matched to a gene. The CDR3 runs 13 residues. CDR3 amino acids: CASSPSGRSEQFF. DNA for the CDR3: TGCGCCAGCAGTCCCAGCGGGAGAAGCGAGCAGTTCTTC.

The chain carries TRBV6-2 or TRBV6-3 and TRBJ2-1; 7 positions agree with TRBD2. V lost 4 bases and J lost 0; bases outside the gene matches: 3. This CDR3 region has 15 residues. The V gene's germline CDR1 is MNHEY and CDR2 SVGEGT. The CDR3 sequence: CASSSSGISYNEQFF. Written as DNA, the CDR3 is TGTGCCAGCAGTTCAAGCGGGATCTCCTACAATGAGCAGTTCTTC.

Remarks on this clonotype: It may be a read error: a sequence one base away is much more abundant. CDR3 DNA sequence: TGTGCCATCGGCCCGGGACAGGTTTACTTC. This translates into CAIGPGQVYF. This chain joins TRBV10-3 and TRBJ2-7; 8 nucleotides line up with TRBD1. With V trimmed by 8 bases and J by 13 bases, 7 bases remained unmatched. The CDR3 is 10 residues long. Germline CDR1 is ENHRY and CDR2 is SYGVKD.

This clonotype was counted many times. V gene TRBV28 combines with J gene TRBJ1-1; weak D call: TRBD1 (6 bases). V lost 5 bases and J 6 bases, leaving 16 bases between the germline ends. The germline V gene encodes CDR1 MDHEN and CDR2 SYDVKM. This CDR3 has 14 amino acids. CDR3 DNA: TGTGCCAGCAGTATGAGGAACAGGGTGGCTGAAGCTTTCTTT. This gives the protein CASSMRNRVAEAFF.

This chain links TRBV28 with TRBJ2-3, with no clear D. V shed 10 bases and J shed 2 bases, with 19 bases lying between them. CDR3 length equals 15 residues. Germline V gene data show CDR1 as MDHEN and CDR2 as SYDVKM. CDR3 nucleotides: TGTGCCACCCAATTCCTAGACATATACACAGATACGCAGTATTTT. Encoded protein: CATQFLDIYTDTQYF.

V usage is TRBV12-5 and J usage is TRBJ2-7; D is possibly TRBD1 or TRBD2 (5 bases each). Germline CDR1 is LGHNT and CDR2 is FRNRAP. The germline V and J ends were trimmed by 4 bases and 6 bases, with 7 bases remaining between them. The CDR3 is made up of 11 amino acids. The chain's CDR3 is CASGYGGEQYF. CDR3 nucleotide sequence: TGTGCTAGTGGTTATGGGGGCGAGCAGTACTTC.

This clonotype was detected ten times or more. The J gene is TRBJ2-3, the V gene TRBV27; 11 bases agree with TRBD2. V was clipped by 4 bases and J by 2 bases; unmatched bases: 5. The CDR3 covers 16 residues. From germline, CDR1 is MNHEY and CDR2 SMNVEV (reference sequence). CDR3 sequence (DNA): TGTGCCAGCAGTTCCTTAGCGGGAGGGACCACAGATACGCAGTATTTT. Translating gives CASSSLAGGTTDTQYF.

In this sample, this clonotype turned up many times. The rearrangement links TRBV20-1 to TRBJ1-2; TRBD1 agrees at 9 bases. This CDR3 region has 12 residues. Germline V gene sequence: CDR1 DFQATT, CDR2 SNEGSKA (reference sequence). Trimming cost V 5 bases and J 8 bases; bases outside gene matches: 6. This CDR3 is CSAPGTGPGYTF. DNA for the CDR3: TGCAGTGCTCCGGGGACAGGGCCAGGCTACACCTTC.

The chain uses TRBV20-1 and TRBJ2-2; 11 bases map to TRBD2. Trimming cost V 0 bases and J 7 bases; bases outside gene matches: 4. CDR1 and CDR2 (germline): DFQATT, SNEGSKA (reference sequence). The CDR3 is made up of 15 amino acids. This CDR3 reads CSARELAGEIGELFF. Here the CDR3 DNA reads TGCAGTGCTAGAGAACTAGCGGGAGAAATCGGGGAGCTGTTTTTT.

This sequence joins TRBV29-1 and TRBJ2-7, with a possible D match to TRBD1 (7 bases). The V end was cut by 6 bases, the J end by 2 bases, with 11 bases between. The CDR3 totals 12 residues. Looked up from germline, CDR1 is SQVTM and CDR2 is ANQGSEA. CDR3 residues: CSVGGQTYEQYF. The CDR3 DNA is TGCAGCGTGGGGGGACAGACCTACGAGCAGTACTTC.

This clonotype was detected ten times or more. The CDR3 sequence: CASSPAGLAGGVEQYF. The CDR3, as DNA: TGCGCCAGCAGCCCCGCCGGACTAGCGGGAGGCGTGGAGCAGTACTTC. This chain joins TRBV5-1 and TRBJ2-7; 14 bases align to TRBD2. Germline lookup yields CDR1 SGHRS and CDR2 YFSETQ. The CDR3 consists of 16 residues. Unmatched junction bases numbered 10, after V lost 4 bases and J lost 7 bases.

This clonotype was counted many times. The chain is built from TRBV28 and TRBJ1-2; D ambiguous. The germline V and J ends were trimmed by 3 bases and 0 bases, with 8 bases remaining between them. Germline V gene lookup returns CDR1 MDHEN and CDR2 SYDVKM. CDR3 length: 14 amino acids. The CDR3: CASSFGYSNYGYTF. The CDR3, as DNA: TGTGCCAGCAGTTTCGGCTATTCTAACTATGGCTACACCTTC.

This clonotype was detected a few times. The J gene is TRBJ1-1, the V gene TRBV27, with D perhaps matching TRBD1 (5 bases). CDR3 length equals 13 residues. The germline gives CDR1 MNHEY, CDR2 SMNVEV (reference sequence). Between the trimmed V and J ends, which lost 3 bases and 4 bases, there was a span of 9 bases. The chain's CDR3 is CASSFKGLTEAFF. For the CDR3, the DNA is TGTGCCAGCAGTTTTAAGGGGCTCACTGAAGCTTTCTTT.

About this clonotype itself: The germline gene is not matched at one end of the junction; a read error may be the cause. The rearrangement uses TRBV28 and TRBJ1-2, with unresolved D. The CDR3 contains 12 residues. The V gene's germline CDR1 is MDHEN and CDR2 SYDVKM. The CDR3 spells CTSSLLSYGYTF. The CDR3 nucleotides are TGTACCAGCAGTTTATTAAGCTATGGCTACACCTTC.

For this clonotype: A single base separates this from a much larger clone, so it may be a read error. The chain recombines TRBV6-2 or TRBV6-3 with TRBJ2-2; 7 bases align to TRBD1. The CDR3 runs 15 residues. Germline values: CDR1 MNHEY, CDR2 SVGEGT. The CDR3 here is CVSRPEGTVTGELFF. In DNA form, the CDR3 reads TGTGTCAGCAGACCGGAAGGGACAGTCACCGGGGAGCTGTTTTTT.

This clonotype was picked up many times. V is TRBV13 and J is TRBJ2-3; the match to TRBD1 covers 9 bases. This CDR3 is 18 amino acids long. Trimming cost V 1 base and J 4 bases; bases outside gene matches: 12. Germline CDR1 reads PRHDT; CDR2 reads FYEKMQ (reference sequence). CDR3 sequence reads: CASSLATGTGFGADTQYF. For the CDR3, the DNA is TGTGCCAGCAGCTTAGCTACCGGGACAGGGTTTGGTGCAGATACGCAGTATTTT.

The chain couples TRBV5-1 to TRBJ1-6, with TRBD1 as a possible D gene (6 bases). The V gene lost 4 bases and the J gene lost 7 bases, with 21 bases spanning the gap. Germline V CDR1 and CDR2: SGHRS, YFSETQ. This CDR3 spans 17 amino acids. The CDR3 region is CASSAGTFATPNSPLHF. The CDR3 DNA reads as TGCGCCAGCAGCGCCGGGACATTTGCAACGCCCAATTCACCCCTCCACTTT. Full variable domain (rest looked up from reference TRBV5-1 and TRBJ1-6): KAGVTQTPRYLIKTRGQQVTLSCSPISGHRSVSWYQQTPGQGLQFLFEYFSETQRNKGNFPGRFSGRQFSNSRSEMNVSTLELGDSALYLCASSAGTFATPNSPLHFGNGTRLTVT.

There are many counts of this clonotype. This sequence joins TRBV5-1 and TRBJ2-7; possible D gene TRBD1, 6 bases. V lost 4 bases and J 5 bases, leaving 16 bases between the germline ends. The CDR3 has 14 amino acids. From germline, CDR1 is SGHRS and CDR2 YFSETQ. The CDR3 DNA reads TGCGCCAGCAGCCTCCACAGGGTAGGCGACGAGCAGTACTTC. Its translation is CASSLHRVGDEQYF.